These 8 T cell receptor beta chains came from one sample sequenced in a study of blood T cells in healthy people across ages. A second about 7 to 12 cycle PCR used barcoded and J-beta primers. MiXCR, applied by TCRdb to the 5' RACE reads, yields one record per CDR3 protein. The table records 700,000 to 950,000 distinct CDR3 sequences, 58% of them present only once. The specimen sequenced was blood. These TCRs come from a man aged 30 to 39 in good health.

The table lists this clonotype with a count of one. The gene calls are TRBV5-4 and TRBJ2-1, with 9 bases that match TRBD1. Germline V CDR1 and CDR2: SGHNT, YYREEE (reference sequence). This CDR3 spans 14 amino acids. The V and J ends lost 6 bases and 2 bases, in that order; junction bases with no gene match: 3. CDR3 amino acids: CASTWTGAYNEQFF. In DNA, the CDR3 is TGTGCCAGCACCTGGACAGGGGCCTACAATGAGCAGTTCTTC. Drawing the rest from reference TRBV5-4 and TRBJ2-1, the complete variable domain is ETGVTQSPTHLIKTRGQQVTLRCSSQSGHNTVSWYQQALGQGPQFIFQYYREEENGRGNFPPRFSGLQFPNYSSELNVNALELDDSALYLCASTWTGAYNEQFFGPGTRLTVL.

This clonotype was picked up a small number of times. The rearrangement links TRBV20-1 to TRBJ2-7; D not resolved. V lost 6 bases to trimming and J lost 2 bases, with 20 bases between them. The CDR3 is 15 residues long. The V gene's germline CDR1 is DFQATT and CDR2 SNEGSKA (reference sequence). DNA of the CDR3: TGCAGTGCCGTGGCTTGGACGGGTGAAACCTACGAGCAGTACTTC. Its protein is CSAVAWTGETYEQYF.

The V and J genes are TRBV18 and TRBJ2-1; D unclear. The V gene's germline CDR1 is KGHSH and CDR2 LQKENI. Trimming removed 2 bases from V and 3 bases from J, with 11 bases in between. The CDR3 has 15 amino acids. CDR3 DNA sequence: TGTGCCAGCTCACCAAGCCAGACCGGCTACAATGAGCAGTTCTTC. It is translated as CASSPSQTGYNEQFF.

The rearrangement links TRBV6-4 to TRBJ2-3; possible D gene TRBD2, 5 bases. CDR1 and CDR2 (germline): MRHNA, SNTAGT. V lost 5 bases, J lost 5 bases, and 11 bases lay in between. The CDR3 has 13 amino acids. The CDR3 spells CASSRRLQDTQYF. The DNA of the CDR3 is TGTGCCAGCAGTAGGAGGTTGCAAGATACGCAGTATTTT.

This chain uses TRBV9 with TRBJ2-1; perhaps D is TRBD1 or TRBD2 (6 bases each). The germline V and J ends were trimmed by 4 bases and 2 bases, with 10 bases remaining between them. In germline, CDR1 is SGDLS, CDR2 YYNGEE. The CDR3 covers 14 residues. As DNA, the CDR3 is TGTGCCAGCAGCTCCGGGGGCCCCTACAATGAGCAGTTCTTC. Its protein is CASSSGGPYNEQFF.

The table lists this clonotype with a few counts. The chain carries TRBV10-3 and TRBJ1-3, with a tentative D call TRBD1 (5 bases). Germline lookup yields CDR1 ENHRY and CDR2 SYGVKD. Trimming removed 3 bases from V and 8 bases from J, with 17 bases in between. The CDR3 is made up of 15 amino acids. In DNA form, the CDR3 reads TGTGCCATCAGTGATGACAGCCTAGTCGCGGACACCATATATTTT. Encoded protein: CAISDDSLVADTIYF.

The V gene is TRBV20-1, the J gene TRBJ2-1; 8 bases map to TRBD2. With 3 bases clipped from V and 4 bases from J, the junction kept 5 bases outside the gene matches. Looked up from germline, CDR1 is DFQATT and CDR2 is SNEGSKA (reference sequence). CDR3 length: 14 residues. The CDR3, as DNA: TGCAGTGCTAGCGGACGGGAGGGGTACAATGAGCAGTTCTTC. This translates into CSASGREGYNEQFF.

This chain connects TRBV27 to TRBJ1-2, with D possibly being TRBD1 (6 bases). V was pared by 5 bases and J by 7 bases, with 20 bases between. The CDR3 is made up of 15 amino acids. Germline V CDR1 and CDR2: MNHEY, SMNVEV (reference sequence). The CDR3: CASSKAGVNGGGYTF. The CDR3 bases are TGTGCCAGCAGTAAAGCAGGGGTTAATGGGGGTGGCTACACCTTC.